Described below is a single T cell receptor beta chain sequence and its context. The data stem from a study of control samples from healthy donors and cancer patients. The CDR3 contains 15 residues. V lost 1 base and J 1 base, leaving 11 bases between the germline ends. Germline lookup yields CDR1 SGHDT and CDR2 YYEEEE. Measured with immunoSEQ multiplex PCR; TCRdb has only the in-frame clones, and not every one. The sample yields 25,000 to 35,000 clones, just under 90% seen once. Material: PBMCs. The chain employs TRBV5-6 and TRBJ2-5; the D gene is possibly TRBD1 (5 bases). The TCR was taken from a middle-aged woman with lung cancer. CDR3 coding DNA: TGTGCCAGCAGCTTGCCGCAGGGCCTCCAAGAGACCCAGTACTTC. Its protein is CASSLPQGLQETQYF.